The 23 T cell receptor beta chains below all came from one sample that was sequenced in a study of monozygotic twins with cystic fibrosis listed by TCRdb under 2021. The method behind the library was the immunoSEQ multiplex PCR assay. In its TCRdb copy, this immuneACCESS table keeps in-frame sequences only and misses some clones. Where compared with another copy, unresolved V genes explain less than half of these, and the others have no known cause. Across this sample there are tens of thousands of clones, with more than 75% seen only once. Together, the top ten hold under 1.5% of the sample. Sequenced: blood. Source of these receptors: a woman in her twenties or thirties with cystic fibrosis.

The rearrangement uses TRBV23-1 and TRBJ2-7; D possibly corresponds to TRBD2 (6 bases). TRBV23-1 belongs to the ORF category, with a function that is uncertain. Trimming stripped 10 bases from V and 5 bases from J, with 30 bases between. This CDR3 spans 17 amino acids. In DNA form, the CDR3 reads TGCGCCACTATTCACCACCGCCGGGTGGCGGGGTACGACGAGCAGTACTTC. This translates into CATIHHRRVAGYDEQYF.

The CDR3 coding sequence is TGTGCCTGGAGTGTACCGGGACAGAGTAACTATGGCTACACCTTC. Translation: CAWSVPGQSNYGYTF. V gene TRBV30 combines with J gene TRBJ1-2; 7 bases are shared with TRBD1. The CDR3 totals 15 residues. V was clipped by 0 bases and J by 1 base; unmatched bases: 5. CDR1 and CDR2 from the germline V gene are GTSNPN and SVGIG (reference sequence).

V is TRBV2 and J is TRBJ2-5, with TRBD1 matching 8 bases. This CDR3 contains 16 residues. Germline CDR1 is SNHLY and CDR2 is FYNNEI. The junction had 11 bases not matched to a gene; V was cut back by 3 bases and J by 5 bases. Here the CDR3 reads CASSELEQGGDETQYF. Here the CDR3 DNA reads TGTGCCAGCAGTGAGTTGGAACAGGGGGGAGACGAGACCCAGTACTTC.

This rearrangement joins TRBV6-6 to TRBJ1-4, with no clear D. V was pared by 7 bases and J by 3 bases, with 9 bases between. From germline, CDR1 is MNHNY and CDR2 SVGAGI (reference sequence). There are 13 residues in the CDR3. The CDR3 nucleotides read TGTGCCAGCACCCGTACAGCTAATGAAAAACTGTTTTTT. This codes for CASTRTANEKLFF.

V gene TRBV4-1 combines with J gene TRBJ1-3; D might be TRBD1 (6 bases). This CDR3 spans 14 amino acids. Germline V gives CDR1 MGHRA, CDR2 YSYEKL. The V and J ends lost 3 bases and 0 bases respectively, with 6 bases between them. CDR3 region: CASSQTGSGNTIYF. CDR3 nucleotide sequence: TGCGCCAGCAGCCAGACAGGCTCTGGAAACACCATATATTTT.

V is TRBV11-3 and J is TRBJ2-6, with D uncertain. CDR1 is SGHNT, CDR2 YENEEA, per germline. V was trimmed by 0 bases and J by 2 bases, leaving 2 bases between them. The CDR3 runs 14 residues. CDR3 bases: TGTGCCAGCAGCTTAGAGGCTGGGGCCAACGTCCTGACTTTC. This codes for CASSLEAGANVLTF.

This chain joins TRBV9 and TRBJ1-2; possibly TRBD1 for D (5 bases). The germline V gene encodes CDR1 SGDLS and CDR2 YYNGEE. V lost 0 bases, J lost 2 bases, and 8 bases lay in between. The CDR3 covers 14 residues. The CDR3: CASSVAAGNYGYTF. For the CDR3, the DNA is TGTGCCAGCAGCGTAGCGGCAGGGAACTATGGCTACACCTTC.

This chain connects TRBV5-4 to TRBJ2-3; no firm D call. V shed 2 bases and J shed 8 bases, with 15 bases lying between them. The CDR3 is 14 residues long. The germline gives CDR1 SGHNT, CDR2 YYREEE (reference sequence). The CDR3 sequence is CASSLSGPSGTQYF. The DNA of the CDR3 is TGTGCCAGCAGCTTATCCGGGCCTAGTGGTACGCAGTATTTT.

This chain joins TRBV7-2 and TRBJ1-1; 12 positions agree with TRBD1. This CDR3 is built from 15 residues. Germline V lookup: CDR1 SGHTA, CDR2 FQGNSA. The J segment lost 11 bases and the V segment lost 4 bases, leaving 11 bases of the junction unmatched. CDR3 protein: CASSSGGGQGAEAFF. The CDR3 nucleotides are TGTGCCAGCAGCTCGGGTGGGGGACAGGGGGCAGAGGCTTTCTTT.

The V gene is TRBV5-8, the J gene TRBJ1-1; a weak D match, TRBD1 (6 bases). V lost 6 bases and J lost 0, with 12 bases in between. The CDR3 has 14 residues. Germline CDR1 SGHTS, CDR2 YDEGEE. The CDR3 DNA follows: TGTGCCAGCACCTACAGGGCTCTGAACACTGAAGCTTTCTTT. This gives the protein CASTYRALNTEAFF. Complete variable domain (other parts from reference TRBV5-8 and TRBJ1-1): EAGVTQSPTHLIKTRGQQATLRCSPISGHTSVYWYQQALGLGLQFLLWYDEGEERNRGNFPPRFSGRQFPNYSSELNVNALELEDSALYLCASTYRALNTEAFFGQGTRLTVV.

This chain uses TRBV7-9 with TRBJ1-1; D gene ambiguous. The CDR3 is made up of 12 amino acids. The V end lost 5 bases, the J end lost 7 bases, and 11 bases lay between the germline ends. The germline V gene has CDR1 SEHNR and CDR2 FQNEAQ (reference sequence). CDR3 DNA sequence: TGTGCCAGCAGCCCCGGAGGGCGTGAAGCTTTCTTT. It encodes CASSPGGREAFF.

The gene calls are TRBV5-5 and TRBJ1-5, with D maybe TRBD1 (6 bases). Trimming pared 4 bases from V and 7 bases from J, leaving 15 bases between. The CDR3 sequence is 14 residues long. CDR1 SGHKS and CDR2 YYEKEE come from the germline V gene (reference sequence). CDR3 amino acids: CASSDRRGAQPQHF. The CDR3 nucleotides are TGTGCCAGCAGCGATCGACGGGGGGCCCAGCCCCAGCATTTT.

V usage is TRBV19 and J usage is TRBJ2-3; D unresolved. The CDR3 contains 11 residues. Germline CDR1 reads LNHDA; CDR2 reads SQIVND (reference sequence). Trimming removed 6 bases from V and 3 bases from J, with 4 bases in between. The CDR3: CASSFTDTQYF. CDR3 DNA sequence: TGTGCCAGTAGCTTTACAGATACGCAGTATTTT. The whole variable domain, remainder taken from reference TRBV19 and TRBJ2-3, is DGGITQSPKYLFRKEGQNVTLSCEQNLNHDAMYWYRQDPGQGLRLIYYSQIVNDFQKGDIAEGYSVSREKKESFPLTVTSAQKNPTAFYLCASSFTDTQYFGPGTRLTVL.

The chain recombines TRBV5-4 with TRBJ2-7; D is perhaps TRBD1 (6 bases). Germline V CDR1 and CDR2: SGHNT, YYREEE (reference sequence). This CDR3 has 14 residues. V lost 10 bases and J 7 bases, leaving 24 bases between the germline ends. The CDR3 here is CASGQSRTLGEQYF. Written as DNA, the CDR3 is TGTGCCTCCGGACAGTCTAGAACCCTGGGGGAGCAGTACTTC.

This chain uses TRBV9 with TRBJ1-4; D possibly corresponds to TRBD1 (5 bases). Germline values: CDR1 SGDLS, CDR2 YYNGEE. The V and J ends lost 0 bases and 13 bases respectively, with 25 bases between them. This CDR3 has 17 amino acids. In DNA form, the CDR3 reads TGTGCCAGCAGCGTAGGCGTTTTAGAAGGGGCTCTGGAAGGACTGTTTTTT. This codes for CASSVGVLEGALEGLFF.

V usage is TRBV30 and J usage is TRBJ2-7, with D hard to call. CDR3 size: 12 residues. CDR1 GTSNPN and CDR2 SVGIG come from the germline V gene (reference sequence). V was shortened by 1 base and J by 1 base, with 5 bases between the two germline ends. The CDR3 loop reads CAWSAPSYEQYF. CDR3 sequence (DNA): TGTGCCTGGAGTGCGCCTTCCTACGAGCAGTACTTC.

The CDR3 nucleotides are TGCGCCAGCCGAAGAAGGACAACTAATGAAAAACTGTTTTTT. Protein product: CASRRRTTNEKLFF. This chain uses TRBV4-1 with TRBJ1-4; D ambiguous. Germline V gene lookup returns CDR1 MGHRA and CDR2 YSYEKL. Trimming took 8 bases from V and 0 from J, leaving 10 bases between them. There are 14 residues in the CDR3.

The chain has TRBV5-1 and TRBJ1-1; TRBD1 aligns across 10 bases. Trimming took 4 bases from V and 12 from J; bases not matched to a gene: 12. Germline CDR1 SGHRS, CDR2 YFSETQ. This CDR3 has 14 residues. For the CDR3, the DNA is TGCGCCAGCAGCCGCGACAGGGGGCAAGGCCGGTCTTTCTTT. Residues: CASSRDRGQGRSFF.

The rearrangement uses TRBV5-1 and TRBJ2-5, with a weak D call TRBD2 (5 bases). V was pared by 2 bases and J by 2 bases, with 13 bases between. The length of the CDR3 is 15 residues. The V gene's germline CDR1 is SGHRS and CDR2 YFSETQ. CDR3 coding DNA: TGCGCCAGCAGCTTCGGGGTATTAAGACAAGAGACCCAGTACTTC. Its translation is CASSFGVLRQETQYF.

Here the CDR3 DNA reads TGTGCCAGCAGCTTAGCGACACAAGTCGGTGAAGCTTTCTTT. Amino acids: CASSLATQVGEAFF. V is TRBV7-9 and J is TRBJ1-1, with D uncertain. Deletions cut 0 bases from V and 7 bases from J, with 12 bases between. The CDR3 covers 14 residues. CDR1 is SEHNR, CDR2 FQNEAQ, per germline (reference sequence).

The chain couples TRBV5-1 to TRBJ1-4, with D perhaps matching TRBD1 (5 bases). The CDR3 covers 16 residues. The germline V and J ends were trimmed by 4 bases and 6 bases, with 19 bases remaining between them. Per germline, CDR1 SGHRS and CDR2 YFSETQ. The CDR3 DNA follows: TGCGCCAGCAGCCCCCGCGACGGGGGGTTGGATGAAAAACTGTTTTTT. Its protein product is CASSPRDGGLDEKLFF.

This rearrangement joins TRBV10-2 to TRBJ1-1; TRBD1 agrees at 9 bases. Trimming removed 0 bases from V and 1 base from J; junction bases left unmatched: 3. The CDR3 contains 16 residues. Germline V gives CDR1 WSHSY, CDR2 SAAADI. The CDR3 DNA reads TGCGCCAGCAGTGAGTCGGGACAGGGAGGGAACACTGAAGCTTTCTTT. The encoded protein is CASSESGQGGNTEAFF.

The chain joins TRBV6-6 to TRBJ2-5; D is perhaps TRBD2 (7 bases). CDR3 length equals 12 residues. The germline V gene encodes CDR1 MNHNY and CDR2 SVGAGI (reference sequence). The ends were cut back, 5 bases at V and 13 bases at J, with 17 bases in the middle. This chain's CDR3 is CASSTMGGPLYF. The CDR3 DNA sequence: TGTGCCAGCAGTACGATGGGGGGGCCGCTGTACTTC.